This T cell receptor beta chain was found in a study of blood T cells in healthy people across ages. A second roughly 7 to 11 cycle PCR used barcoded and J-beta primers. TCRdb re-derived calls from the 5' RACE reads in MiXCR, one entry per CDR3 protein. The sample carries about 940,000 distinct CDR3 sequences, around 46% recorded once. This clonotype was observed many times. The antigen remains unidentified. Germline loops: CDR1 MNHEY, CDR2 SMNVEV (reference sequence). V was cut by 6 bases and J by 4 bases, with 16 bases left in between. CDR3 length equals 14 residues. General observations from the study: Per million T cells, the diversity of TCR beta decreased roughly linearly as age advanced.

The chain recombines TRBV27 with TRBJ2-7, with D perhaps given as TRBD1 or TRBD2 (5 bases each). The sample was blood. This sequence originates from a man between 25 and 39 years old in good health. The CDR3 is CASSPLGVAYEQYF. The CDR3 DNA reads TGTGCCAGCAGCCCGCTGGGGGTGGCTTACGAGCAGTACTTC.